This T cell receptor beta chain derives from a study of radiotherapy plus CTLA-4 blockade in lung cancer. About the study: Of all patients, around 19% responded objectively and 30% to 35% showed disease control.

Points from the study as a whole: Dynamics of early blood T cell clones, together with interferon-beta, were reportedly the best predictors of response. Clones derived from tumor TCRs expanded in blood after radiotherapy plus ipilimumab.

The CDR3 spans 19 residues. Trimming removed 3 bases from V and 5 bases from J, with 25 bases in between. Per the germline V gene, CDR1 is MDHEN and CDR2 is SYDVKM. The repertoire was sequenced with immunoSEQ multiplex PCR; TCRdb's copy has only in-frame clones and lacks some. The table shows 55,000 to 65,000 clones, with approximately 76% occurring only once. Worth noting for this clone: Its matching antigen is unknown.

Patients with chemo-refractory metastatic non-small-cell lung cancer received focal radiation plus CTLA-4 blockade with ipilimumab. The sample here was peripheral blood, taken from a patient treated with radiotherapy plus ipilimumab. This chain uses TRBV28 with TRBJ2-2; D is perhaps TRBD2 (6 bases). The TCR originated in a human donor with non-small cell lung cancer who had a complete response to radiotherapy plus ipilimumab. CDR3 in amino acids: CASSFPRYQDYLGTGELFF. For the CDR3, the DNA is TGTGCCAGCAGTTTTCCACGTTACCAGGACTACCTAGGAACCGGGGAGCTGTTTTTT.